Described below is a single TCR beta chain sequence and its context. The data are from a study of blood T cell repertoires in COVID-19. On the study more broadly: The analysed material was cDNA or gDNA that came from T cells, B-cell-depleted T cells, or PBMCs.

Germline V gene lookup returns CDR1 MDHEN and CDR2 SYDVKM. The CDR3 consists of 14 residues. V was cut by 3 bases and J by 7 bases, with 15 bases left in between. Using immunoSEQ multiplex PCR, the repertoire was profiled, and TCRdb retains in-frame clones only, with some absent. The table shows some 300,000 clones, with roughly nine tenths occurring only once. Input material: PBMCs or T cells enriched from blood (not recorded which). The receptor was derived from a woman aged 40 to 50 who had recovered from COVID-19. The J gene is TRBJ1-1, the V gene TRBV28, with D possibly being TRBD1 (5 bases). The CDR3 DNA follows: TGTGCCAGCAGTTTTGGGACGGGAGCACTTGAAGCTTTCTTT. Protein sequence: CASSFGTGALEAFF.